This T cell receptor beta chain was captured in a study of graft-versus-host responses after intestinal transplantation. Study background: Anti-thymocyte globulin induction preceded three to four years of tacrolimus and steroid maintenance in all recipients.

Data came from immunoSEQ multiplex PCR; TCRdb stores just in-frame clones and leaves some out. The sample holds tens of thousands of clones, roughly nine tenths seen once. In the case of this clone: The antigen remains unidentified.

Germline loops: CDR1 SGHRS, CDR2 YFSETQ. This CDR3 contains 16 residues. V was pared by 0 bases and J by 7 bases, with 10 bases of the junction left unmatched. Overall study results and limits: GvH clones occurred in recipient marrow; some first appeared in ileum or blood. Peak circulating GvH clone levels were associated with early post-transplant HvG declines.

The chain is built from TRBV5-1 and TRBJ2-7; TRBD1 matches 10 bases. The source of this sequence is a human donor who was the organ donor for an intestinal transplant. Sample: unstimulated CD4+ T cells sorted from spleen or lymph node cells, taken before transplant. The CDR3 loop is CASSLGARQGAREQYF. For the CDR3, the DNA is TGCGCCAGCAGCTTGGGGGCCCGACAGGGGGCGAGAGAGCAGTACTTC.